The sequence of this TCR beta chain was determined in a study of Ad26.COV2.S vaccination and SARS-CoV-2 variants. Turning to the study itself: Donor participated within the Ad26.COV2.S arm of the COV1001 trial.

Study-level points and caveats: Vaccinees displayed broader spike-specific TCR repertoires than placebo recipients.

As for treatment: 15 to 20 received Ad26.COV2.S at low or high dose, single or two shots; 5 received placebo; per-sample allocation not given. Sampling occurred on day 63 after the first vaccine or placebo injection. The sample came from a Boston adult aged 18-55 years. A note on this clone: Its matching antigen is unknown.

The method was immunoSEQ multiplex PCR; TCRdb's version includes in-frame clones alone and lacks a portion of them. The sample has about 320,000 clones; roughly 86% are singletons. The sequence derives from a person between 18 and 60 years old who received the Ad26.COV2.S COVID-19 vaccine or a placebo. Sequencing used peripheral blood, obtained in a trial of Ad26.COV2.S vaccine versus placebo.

CDR3 sequence: CASSLDGSYQPQHF. CDR3 nucleotides: TGCGCCAGCAGCTTGGACGGTTCGTATCAGCCCCAGCATTTT. V gene TRBV5-1 combines with J gene TRBJ1-5; no clear D. Germline V lookup: CDR1 SGHRS, CDR2 YFSETQ. The CDR3 is 14 residues long. Trimming left V 0 bases short and J 5 bases short, with 9 bases between.